The source of this TCR beta chain is a study of CD8 T cells in Susac syndrome. Regarding the study as a whole: The number of individuals included in the study's TCR sequencing and HLA analysis was acknowledged as relatively small. Clonal expansion was not seen in any Susac syndrome CD4+ T cell repertoire.

The length of the CDR3 is 11 residues. CDR1 GTSNPN and CDR2 SVGIG come from the germline V gene (reference sequence). Random hexamers were used to reverse transcribe about 0.5 to 1 ug of RNA. A single record per CDR3 protein comes from TCRdb applying MiXCR to the immunoSEQ multiplex PCR reads. This sample carries under 200,000 distinct CDR3 sequences, around 94% of them seen once, and the ten largest clones take 0.095% to 0.13%. CD8+ and CD4+ T cells circulating in blood were sequenced for TCR beta. TEMRA cells were FACS-enriched, with CD8+ and CD4+ T cells isolated negatively. Notes on this clonotype: Its target is unknown.

J is TRBJ1-2 and V is TRBV30, with D unclear. The clonotype was recovered from a human donor with Susac syndrome. The sample taken for sequencing was CD4+ T cells from PBMCs. CDR3 sequence (DNA): TGTGTAAACCGCTATTACTATGGCTACACCTTC. Translation: CVNRYYYGYTF.